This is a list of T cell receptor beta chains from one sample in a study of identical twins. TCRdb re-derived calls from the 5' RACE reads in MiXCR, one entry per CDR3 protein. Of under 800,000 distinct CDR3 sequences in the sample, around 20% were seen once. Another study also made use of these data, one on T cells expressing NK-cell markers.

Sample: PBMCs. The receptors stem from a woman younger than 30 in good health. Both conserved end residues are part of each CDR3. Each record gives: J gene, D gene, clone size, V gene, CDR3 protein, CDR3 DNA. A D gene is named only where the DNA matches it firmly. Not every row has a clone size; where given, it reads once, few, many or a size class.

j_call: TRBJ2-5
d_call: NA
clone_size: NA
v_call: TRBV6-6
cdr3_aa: CASNLGGVETQYF
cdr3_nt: TGTGCCAGCAACCTTGGGGGTGTAGAGACCCAGTACTTC

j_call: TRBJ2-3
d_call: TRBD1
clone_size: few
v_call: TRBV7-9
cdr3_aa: CASSLARDRFTDTQYF
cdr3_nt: TGTGCCAGCAGCTTAGCCCGGGACAGATTCACAGATACGCAGTATTTT

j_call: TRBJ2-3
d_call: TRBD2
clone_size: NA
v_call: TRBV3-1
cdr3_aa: CASSPRQRGDTQYF
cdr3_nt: TGTGCCAGCAGCCCCCGACAGCGGGGAGATACGCAGTATTTT

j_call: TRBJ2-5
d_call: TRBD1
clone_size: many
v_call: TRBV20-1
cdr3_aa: CSASPRQGIGTQYF
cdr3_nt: TGCAGTGCTAGCCCTCGACAGGGTATAGGGACCCAGTACTTC

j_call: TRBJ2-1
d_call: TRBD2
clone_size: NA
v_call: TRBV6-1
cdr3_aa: CASSVDLREINEQFF
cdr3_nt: TGTGCCAGCAGTGTGGATTTGCGGGAGATCAATGAGCAGTTCTTC

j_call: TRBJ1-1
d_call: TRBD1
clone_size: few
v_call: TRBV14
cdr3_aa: CASSNYRGKGTEAFF
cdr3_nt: TGTGCCAGCAGCAACTACAGGGGCAAGGGCACTGAAGCTTTCTTT

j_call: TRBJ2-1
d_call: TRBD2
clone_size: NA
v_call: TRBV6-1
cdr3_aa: CASRRDSGSESYNEQFF
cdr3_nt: TGTGCCAGCAGGAGGGATAGCGGGAGTGAGTCTTACAATGAGCAGTTCTTC

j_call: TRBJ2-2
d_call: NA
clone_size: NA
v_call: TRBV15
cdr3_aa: CATSRGGGNTGELFF
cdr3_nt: TGTGCCACCAGCAGAGGGGGAGGGAACACCGGGGAGCTGTTTTTT

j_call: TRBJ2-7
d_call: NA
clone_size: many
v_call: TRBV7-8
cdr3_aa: CASSPDYYEQYF
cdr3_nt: TGTGCCAGCAGCCCGGACTACTACGAGCAGTACTTC

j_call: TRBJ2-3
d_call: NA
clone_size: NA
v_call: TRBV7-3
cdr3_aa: CASSFTGTRPDTQYF
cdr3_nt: TGTGCCAGCAGCTTCACCGGGACCCGGCCAGATACGCAGTATTTT

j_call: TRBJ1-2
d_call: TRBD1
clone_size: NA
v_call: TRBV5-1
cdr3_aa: CASSPDRGIGYTF
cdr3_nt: TGCGCCAGCAGCCCGGACAGGGGAATAGGCTACACCTTC

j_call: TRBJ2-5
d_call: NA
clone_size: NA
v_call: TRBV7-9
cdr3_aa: CASSSQGGPLLEETQYF
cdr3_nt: TGTGCCAGCAGCTCCCAGGGTGGTCCTCTACTTGAAGAGACCCAGTACTTC

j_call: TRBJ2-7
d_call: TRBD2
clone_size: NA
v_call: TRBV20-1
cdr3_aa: CSAATSGRAYEQYF
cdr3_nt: TGCAGTGCAGCTACTAGCGGGAGGGCCTACGAGCAGTACTTC

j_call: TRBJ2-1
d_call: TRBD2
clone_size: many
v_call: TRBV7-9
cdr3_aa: CASSFELAGDNEQFF
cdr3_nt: TGTGCCAGCAGCTTTGAACTAGCGGGAGACAATGAGCAGTTCTTC

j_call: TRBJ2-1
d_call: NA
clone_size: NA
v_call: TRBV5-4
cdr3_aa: CAHSGNSYNEQFF
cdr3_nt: TGTGCCCATAGCGGAAACTCCTACAATGAGCAGTTCTTC

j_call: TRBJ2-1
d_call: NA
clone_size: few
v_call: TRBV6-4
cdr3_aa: CASSVTAQFF
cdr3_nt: TGTGCCAGCAGTGTGACAGCCCAGTTCTTC

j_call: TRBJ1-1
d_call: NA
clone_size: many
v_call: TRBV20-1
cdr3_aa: CSARATEDTEAFF
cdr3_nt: TGCAGTGCTAGAGCGACAGAGGACACTGAAGCTTTCTTT

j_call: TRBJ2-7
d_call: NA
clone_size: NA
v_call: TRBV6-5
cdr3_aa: CASSYGVEYYEQYF
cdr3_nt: TGTGCCAGCAGTTACGGGGTCGAATACTACGAGCAGTACTTC

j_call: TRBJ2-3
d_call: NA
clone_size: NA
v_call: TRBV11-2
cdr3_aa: CASSFEESSTDTQYF
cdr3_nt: TGTGCCAGCAGCTTTGAGGAATCTAGCACAGATACGCAGTATTTT

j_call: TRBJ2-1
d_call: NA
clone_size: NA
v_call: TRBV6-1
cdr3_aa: CATTVGVGRPLGEQFF
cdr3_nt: TGTGCCACTACTGTGGGGGTCGGGAGACCTCTAGGTGAGCAGTTCTTC

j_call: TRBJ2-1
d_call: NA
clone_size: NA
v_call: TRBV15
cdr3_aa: CATSPYGAANEQFF
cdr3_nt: TGTGCCACCAGCCCCTACGGGGCCGCCAATGAGCAGTTCTTC

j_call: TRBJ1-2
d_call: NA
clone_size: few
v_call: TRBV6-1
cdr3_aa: CASSVTWATNYGYTF
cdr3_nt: TGTGCCAGCAGTGTTACCTGGGCAACTAACTATGGCTACACCTTC

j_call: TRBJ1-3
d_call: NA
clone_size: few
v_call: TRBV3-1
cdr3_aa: CASSPREFSGNTIYF
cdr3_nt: TGTGCCAGCAGCCCCAGGGAGTTCTCTGGAAACACCATATATTTT